This passage covers 7 T cell receptor beta chains from one sample sequenced in a study of naive and memory T cell subsets. Findings and caveats of the study: Possibly reflecting memory cells re-expressing CD45RA, a few larger clonotypes occurred in naive repertoires, especially CD8.

Two oligonucleotides, mixed equimolar, formed the beta constant-region primer covering TRBC1 and TRBC2. Ligated cDNA was amplified by four rounds of PCR with nested alpha and beta constant-region primers and SP2. TCRdb re-called the UMI-ligation and nested PCR reads through MiXCR, storing one row per CDR3 protein. Here the sample spans about 99,000 distinct CDR3 sequences, more than 12% being singletons. These receptors' targets are unknown. The sequenced sample consisted of naive CD8+ T cells from blood. All receptors come from a human donor in good health.

The V gene is TRBV7-9, the J gene TRBJ1-3, with 7 bases lining up with TRBD1. The CDR3 length is 14 residues. J was trimmed by 3 bases and V by 5 bases; bases with no gene match: 4. Germline V gives CDR1 SEHNR, CDR2 FQNEAQ (reference sequence). The CDR3, as DNA: TGTGCCAGCAGCCCAGGGGGTTTTGGAAACACCATATATTTT. Amino acids: CASSPGGFGNTIYF.

The chain combines TRBV29-1 with TRBJ2-7; D gene unclear. The V end was cut by 4 bases, the J end by 0 bases, with 10 bases between. Per the germline V gene, CDR1 is SQVTM and CDR2 is ANQGSEA. This CDR3 is 13 amino acids long. The CDR3: CSVVWTYSYEQYF. As DNA, the CDR3 is TGCAGCGTTGTCTGGACCTACTCCTACGAGCAGTACTTC.

At least ten counts were recorded for this clonotype. V and J are TRBV20-1 and TRBJ2-7, with 7 bases fitting TRBD2. The CDR3 extends over 15 amino acids. The germline V gene encodes CDR1 DFQATT and CDR2 SNEGSKA (reference sequence). V lost 6 bases, J lost 4 bases, and 15 bases stayed unmatched. CDR3 protein: CSAHDVSSGGYEQYF. CDR3 DNA: TGCAGTGCCCACGACGTGAGCTCGGGGGGTTACGAGCAGTACTTC.

The chain employs TRBV12-5 and TRBJ2-1; 9 nucleotides agree with TRBD2. The CDR3 covers 17 residues. Germline CDR1 LGHNT, CDR2 FRNRAP. V trimming: 2 bases; J trimming: 9 bases; junction bases outside the gene matches: 14. This chain's CDR3 is CASGLTLGLAQTSEQFF. The DNA for the CDR3 is TGTGCTAGTGGTTTGACCCTAGGACTAGCGCAGACGAGTGAGCAGTTCTTC.

The gene calls are TRBV19 and TRBJ2-7; 10 bases map to TRBD2. The CDR3 covers 16 residues. The junction had 4 bases not matched to a gene; V was cut back by 0 bases and J by 2 bases. CDR1 and CDR2 (germline): LNHDA, SQIVND (reference sequence). DNA for the CDR3: TGTGCCAGTAGTATAGATCCGCTAGCGGGAGCCTACGAGCAGTACTTC. Its protein product is CASSIDPLAGAYEQYF.

This clonotype occurred a few times. The chain couples TRBV4-2 to TRBJ2-2; D is ambiguous. CDR3 length equals 14 residues. V lost 1 base to trimming and J lost 4 bases, with 7 bases between them. Germline lookup yields CDR1 LGHNA and CDR2 YNFKEQ. CDR3 sequence reads: CASSQGGSTGELFF. CDR3 coding DNA: TGTGCCAGCAGCCAAGGGGGTAGCACCGGGGAGCTGTTTTTT.

The chain joins TRBV15 to TRBJ2-7; D remains unclear. This CDR3 has 13 residues. V lost 1 base to trimming and J lost 5 bases, with 9 bases between them. Germline V CDR1 and CDR2: LNHNV, YYDKDF (reference sequence). Written as DNA, the CDR3 is TGTGCCACCAGCAGAGCCCAGTTTAACGAGCAGTACTTC. Protein: CATSRAQFNEQYF.